One and the same sample provided the 28 T cell receptor beta chains below, sequenced in a study of T cell responses to AZD1222 COVID-19 vaccine (dated by TCRdb to the early 2020s). The method was the immunoSEQ multiplex PCR assay. As stored in TCRdb, this immuneACCESS dataset retains in-frame rearrangements with V and J assigned. A fraction of the clones does not appear; measured against another copy, unresolved V genes explain less than half of the discrepancy, and the remainder lacks a known reason. The sample profile shows about 120,000 clones; approximately 86% of them were found once. The ten largest clonotypes hold 2.5% to 3.5% of the sample. Explained via the paper, the time point label denotes: about 28 days (+/-7) after the second vaccine dose. Specimen: peripheral blood, collected 28 days after the second AZD1222 dose. These receptors all come from an adult who received the AZD1222 COVID-19 vaccine.

V and J are TRBV21-1 and TRBJ1-2. TRBV21-1 is a pseudogene. The CDR3 contains 15 residues. CDR3 sequence reads: CASSKAGNPNYGYTF. The CDR3 nucleotides are TGTGCCAGCAGCAAAGCCGGCAATCCAAACTATGGCTACACCTTC.

The CDR3 coding sequence is TGTGCCTGGAGTGTACCCCCCTGGGGGGGAGGGCATGGCTACACCTTC. Amino acid sequence: CAWSVPPWGGGHGYTF. This chain joins TRBV30 and TRBJ1-2; possibly TRBD1 for D (5 bases). The CDR3 totals 16 residues. Trimming removed 0 bases from V and 6 bases from J, with 20 bases in between. Germline CDR1 GTSNPN, CDR2 SVGIG (reference sequence).

This clone was counted a few times. The rearrangement joins TRBV20-1 to TRBJ2-3, with 9 bases matching TRBD2. The CDR3 contains 14 residues. Per the germline V gene, CDR1 is DFQATT and CDR2 is SNEGSKA (reference sequence). With V trimmed by 3 bases and J by 4 bases, 5 bases remained unmatched. For the CDR3, the DNA is TGCAGTGCTAGTTTGCGGGGGGGCCCAGATACGCAGTATTTT. Its translation is CSASLRGGPDTQYF.

The chain links TRBV10-1 to TRBJ1-2; D is uncertain. CDR3 length: 16 amino acids. The V end was cut by 6 bases, the J end by 7 bases, with 24 bases between. Germline V lookup: CDR1 WNHNN, CDR2 SYGVQD (reference sequence). CDR3 sequence reads: CASSPLLPGRSRGYTF. CDR3 DNA sequence: TGCGCCAGCAGCCCACTTTTACCGGGAAGAAGTCGTGGCTACACCTTC.

This clone was picked up one time. The chain links TRBV10-3 to TRBJ2-2, with TRBD2 as a possible D gene (5 bases). Looked up from germline, CDR1 is ENHRY and CDR2 is SYGVKD. Trimming stripped 3 bases from V and 5 bases from J, with 16 bases between. This CDR3 is 16 amino acids long. CDR3 protein: CAISDPTSGETGELFF. CDR3 nucleotide sequence: TGTGCCATCAGTGATCCTACCTCTGGGGAGACCGGGGAGCTGTTTTTT.

The chain carries TRBV7-2 and TRBJ2-2; D may be TRBD1 or TRBD2 (5 bases each). The CDR3 has 15 amino acids. Germline CDR1 SGHTA, CDR2 FQGNSA. V shed 1 base and J shed 5 bases, with 11 bases lying between them. This chain's CDR3 is CASSLDGARTGELFF. The CDR3 coding sequence is TGTGCCAGCAGCTTAGACGGGGCGCGTACCGGGGAGCTGTTTTTT. The full variable domain, completed using reference TRBV7-2 and TRBJ2-2, is GAGVSQSPSNKVTEKGKDVELRCDPISGHTALYWYRQSLGQGLEFLIYFQGNSAPDKSGLPSDRFSAERTGGSVSTLTIQRTQQEDSAVYLCASSLDGARTGELFFGEGSRLTVL.

This chain links TRBV27 with TRBJ1-4; D not certain. The germline CDR1 and CDR2 sequences are MNHEY and SMNVEV (reference sequence). This CDR3 region has 15 residues. V lost 6 bases, J lost 5 bases, and 16 bases lay in between. CDR3 sequence: CASSIASRANEKLFF. Written as DNA, the CDR3 is TGTGCCAGCAGCATAGCGTCCCGAGCGAATGAAAAACTGTTTTTT.

This sequence joins TRBV30 and TRBJ1-4, with D perhaps TRBD1 (5 bases). Deletions cut 0 bases from V and 8 bases from J, with 13 bases between. Germline assignment: CDR1 GTSNPN and CDR2 SVGIG (reference sequence). The length of the CDR3 is 14 residues. CDR3 in amino acids: CAWSVQGRREKLFF. For the CDR3, the DNA is TGTGCCTGGAGTGTTCAGGGACGACGCGAAAAACTGTTTTTT.

The chain is built from TRBV30 and TRBJ2-2; no clear D gene. Trimming cost V 0 bases and J 5 bases, with 10 bases left between them. CDR3 length: 14 amino acids. The V gene's germline CDR1 is GTSNPN and CDR2 SVGIG (reference sequence). CDR3 residues: CAWSVRSGTGELFF. CDR3 nucleotides: TGTGCCTGGAGTGTACGATCAGGAACCGGGGAGCTGTTTTTT.

The chain recombines TRBV6-5 with TRBJ1-5; no definite D call. The CDR3 has 15 residues. V was trimmed by 8 bases and J by 0 bases, leaving 14 bases between them. Germline V gene sequence: CDR1 MNHEY, CDR2 SVGAGI. As DNA, the CDR3 is TGTGCCAGCGCGGAAAACGGGTTTAGCAATCAGCCCCAGCATTTT. It is translated as CASAENGFSNQPQHF.

This clone has just one count. This sequence joins TRBV12-5 and TRBJ1-6; D call uncertain. Germline V CDR1 and CDR2: LGHNT, FRNRAP. V lost 7 bases to trimming and J lost 4 bases, with 14 bases between them. The CDR3 sequence is 15 residues long. The CDR3 reads CASAPEPSYNSPLHF. The CDR3 DNA follows: TGTGCTAGTGCTCCCGAGCCAAGTTATAATTCACCCCTCCACTTT.

The CDR3 DNA follows: TGTGCCTGGAGCCTCGGGGAGAACACTGAAGCTTTCTTT. Translation: CAWSLGENTEAFF. The V gene is TRBV30, the J gene TRBJ1-1; unclear D gene. This CDR3 comprises 13 residues. Deletions cut 3 bases from V and 1 base from J, with 9 bases between. The germline V gene has CDR1 GTSNPN and CDR2 SVGIG (reference sequence).

J is TRBJ2-7 and V is TRBV4-1; 7 nucleotides line up with TRBD2. Germline assignment: CDR1 MGHRA and CDR2 YSYEKL. CDR3 length equals 14 residues. The V and J ends lost 2 bases and 4 bases, in that order; junction bases with no gene match: 5. CDR3 residues: CASSQPWEGYEQYF. CDR3 DNA sequence: TGCGCCAGCAGCCAACCCTGGGAGGGGTACGAGCAGTACTTC.

This clone was counted between two and nine times. This rearrangement joins TRBV9 to TRBJ1-6, with D unclear. The germline V and J ends were trimmed by 3 bases and 10 bases, with 14 bases remaining between them. CDR1 SGDLS and CDR2 YYNGEE come from the germline V gene. The CDR3 is 14 amino acids. Here the CDR3 DNA reads TGTGCCAGCAGCGACCGAGGAGGAGGGTCACCCCTCCACTTT. Protein: CASSDRGGGSPLHF.

V gene TRBV6-6 combines with J gene TRBJ2-7; D unresolved. This CDR3 contains 14 residues. Germline lookup yields CDR1 MNHNY and CDR2 SVGAGI (reference sequence). Trimming removed 5 bases from V and 3 bases from J, with 14 bases in between. CDR3 in DNA: TGTGCCAGCAGTCCGCCCACCGGTTTCTACGAGCAGTACTTC. Translated, it gives CASSPPTGFYEQYF.

The rearrangement uses TRBV4-1 and TRBJ1-1; D is unresolved. The germline V gene encodes CDR1 MGHRA and CDR2 YSYEKL. This CDR3 is built from 13 residues. The V end was cut by 0 bases, the J end by 5 bases, with 7 bases between. CDR3 DNA: TGCGCCAGCAGCCAAGAACGGAGGACTGAAGCTTTCTTT. This gives the protein CASSQERRTEAFF.

V and J are TRBV6-2 or TRBV6-3 and TRBJ2-1; no clear D. V lost 5 bases, J lost 7 bases, and 18 bases lay in between. Per germline, CDR1 MNHEY and CDR2 SVGEGT. The length of the CDR3 is 15 residues. DNA for the CDR3: TGTGCCAGCAGTCCAATACCAGGTAGGAAGAATGAGCAGTTCTTC. Translation: CASSPIPGRKNEQFF.

The rearrangement joins TRBV6-5 to TRBJ2-5; the D gene is possibly TRBD2 (7 bases). Germline V gene sequence: CDR1 MNHEY, CDR2 SVGAGI. The CDR3 has 14 residues. V was trimmed by 6 bases and J by 2 bases, leaving 13 bases between them. DNA of the CDR3: TGTGCCAGCAGCTCCGGGGGGCGTCAAGAGACCCAGTACTTC. Translation: CASSSGGRQETQYF.

The chain joins TRBV19 to TRBJ1-1; maybe TRBD1 (5 bases). CDR1 is LNHDA, CDR2 SQIVND, per germline (reference sequence). V was cut by 5 bases and J by 3 bases, with 16 bases left in between. The CDR3 covers 15 residues. DNA for the CDR3: TGTGCCAGTAGTGTCCTCAATCGGGGGTACACTGAAGCTTTCTTT. This sequence encodes CASSVLNRGYTEAFF. The whole variable domain, filled in from reference TRBV19 and TRBJ1-1, reads DGGITQSPKYLFRKEGQNVTLSCEQNLNHDAMYWYRQDPGQGLRLIYYSQIVNDFQKGDIAEGYSVSREKKESFPLTVTSAQKNPTAFYLCASSVLNRGYTEAFFGQGTRLTVV.

The chain combines TRBV9 with TRBJ1-6; 8 bases map to TRBD1. Trimming at V came to 4 bases and at J to 3 bases, leaving 6 bases not matched to a gene. CDR3 size: 16 residues. Germline CDR1 reads SGDLS; CDR2 reads YYNGEE. As DNA, the CDR3 is TGTGCCAGCAGCCCGAAGGACAGGGACTATAATTCACCCCTCCACTTT. This encodes CASSPKDRDYNSPLHF.

The gene calls are TRBV30 and TRBJ1-2; no clear D gene. Trimming removed 0 bases from V and 4 bases from J, with 9 bases in between. This CDR3 contains 13 residues. Looked up from germline, CDR1 is GTSNPN and CDR2 is SVGIG (reference sequence). This CDR3 is CAWSVTGIYGYTF. In DNA, the CDR3 is TGTGCCTGGAGTGTAACGGGTATCTATGGCTACACCTTC.

The chain carries TRBV2 and TRBJ1-5; 10 bases match TRBD1. The CDR3 runs to 15 residues. Per the germline V gene, CDR1 is SNHLY and CDR2 is FYNNEI. V shed 8 bases and J 0 bases; nucleotides not matched to a gene: 4. CDR3 DNA: TGTGCCAGCGGATGGGACAGGGGTAGCAATCAGCCCCAGCATTTT. Translated: CASGWDRGSNQPQHF.

The gene calls are TRBV6-5 and TRBJ2-3, with D unresolved. Germline V lookup: CDR1 MNHEY, CDR2 SVGAGI. The CDR3 length is 15 residues. The V gene lost 5 bases and the J gene lost 0 bases, with 12 bases spanning the gap. The CDR3 loop reads CASSPLGESTDTQYF. DNA of the CDR3: TGTGCCAGCAGTCCGCTCGGCGAGAGCACAGATACGCAGTATTTT.

The chain couples TRBV7-2 to TRBJ1-2; maybe TRBD1 (6 bases). Germline values: CDR1 SGHTA, CDR2 FQGNSA. V was shortened by 4 bases and J by 4 bases, with 19 bases between the two germline ends. This CDR3 is built from 16 residues. The CDR3 spells CASSSLPGGRPYGYTF. CDR3 in DNA: TGTGCCAGCAGCTCGCTCCCCGGGGGGCGCCCCTATGGCTACACCTTC.

The chain has TRBV9 and TRBJ2-7, with D possibly TRBD2 on 6 matching bases. CDR3 size: 14 residues. Per the germline V gene, CDR1 is SGDLS and CDR2 is YYNGEE. V was shortened by 0 bases and J by 1 base, with 8 bases between the two germline ends. The CDR3 protein is CASSVGSGSYEQYF. The CDR3 DNA is TGTGCCAGCAGCGTAGGTAGCGGATCCTACGAGCAGTACTTC.

The rearrangement uses TRBV20-1 and TRBJ1-5; D is uncertain. Germline lookup yields CDR1 DFQATT and CDR2 SNEGSKA (reference sequence). Between the trimmed V and J ends, which lost 3 bases and 6 bases, there was a span of 12 bases. The CDR3 totals 13 residues. CDR3 residues: CSASFGVVQPQHF. The CDR3 DNA sequence: TGCAGTGCTAGTTTCGGGGTGGTTCAGCCCCAGCATTTT.

V is TRBV6-1 and J is TRBJ1-6, with D possibly matching TRBD1 (5 bases). This CDR3 contains 12 residues. V was pared by 2 bases and J by 10 bases, with 6 bases between. In germline, CDR1 is MNHNS, CDR2 SASEGT. The CDR3: CASSERGSPLHF. CDR3 nucleotide sequence: TGTGCCAGCAGTGAAAGGGGCTCACCCCTCCACTTT.

The rearrangement joins TRBV11-2 to TRBJ1-2; D may be TRBD1 (5 bases). V lost 0 bases and J lost 5, with 13 bases in between. The CDR3 has 15 amino acids. Germline loops: CDR1 SGHAT, CDR2 FQNNGV. CDR3 region: CASSLEGTVRYGYTF. In DNA form, the CDR3 reads TGTGCCAGCAGCTTAGAAGGGACTGTTCGGTATGGCTACACCTTC.